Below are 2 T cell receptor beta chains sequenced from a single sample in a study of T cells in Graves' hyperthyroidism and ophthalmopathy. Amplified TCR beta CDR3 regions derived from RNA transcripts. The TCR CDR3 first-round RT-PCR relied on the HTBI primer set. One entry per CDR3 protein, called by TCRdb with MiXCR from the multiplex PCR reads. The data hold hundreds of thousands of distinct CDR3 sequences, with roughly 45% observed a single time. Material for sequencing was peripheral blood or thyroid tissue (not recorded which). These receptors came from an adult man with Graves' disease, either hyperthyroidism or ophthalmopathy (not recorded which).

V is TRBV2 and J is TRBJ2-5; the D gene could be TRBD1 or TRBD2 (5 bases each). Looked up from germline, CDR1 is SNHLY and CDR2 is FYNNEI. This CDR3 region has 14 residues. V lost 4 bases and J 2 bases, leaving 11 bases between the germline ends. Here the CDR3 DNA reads TGTGCCAGCAGTGGGGACGGGCAGCAAGAGACCCAGTACTTC. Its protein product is CASSGDGQQETQYF.

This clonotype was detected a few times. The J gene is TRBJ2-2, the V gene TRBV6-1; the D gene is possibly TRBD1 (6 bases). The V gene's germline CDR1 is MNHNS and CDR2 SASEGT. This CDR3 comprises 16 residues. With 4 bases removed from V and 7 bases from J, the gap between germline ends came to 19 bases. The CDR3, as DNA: TGTGCCAGCAGTGGAGCGCGTGGACAGCTCAGCGGGGAGCTGTTTTTT. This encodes CASSGARGQLSGELFF.